This T cell receptor (beta chain) was obtained from a study of blood T cells in healthy people across ages. Per the germline V gene, CDR1 is DFQATT and CDR2 is SNEGSKA (reference sequence). The germline V and J ends were trimmed by 0 bases and 1 base, with 12 bases remaining between them. CDR3 length equals 15 residues. Then a second PCR, running roughly 7 to 11 cycles, was carried out with a sample-barcoded 5' primer and a J-beta primer mix. Via MiXCR, TCRdb re-called the 5' RACE reads, giving one row per CDR3 protein. This sample has about 1.6 million distinct CDR3 sequences, with roughly 30% found just once. This clonotype was counted ten times or more.

The chain combines TRBV20-1 with TRBJ2-5, with D possibly being TRBD2 (5 bases). The specimen sequenced was blood. This clonotype originated in a young woman in good health. The CDR3 sequence is CSARDFKRAQETQYF. In DNA form, the CDR3 reads TGCAGTGCTAGAGATTTTAAGAGGGCCCAAGAGACCCAGTACTTC.